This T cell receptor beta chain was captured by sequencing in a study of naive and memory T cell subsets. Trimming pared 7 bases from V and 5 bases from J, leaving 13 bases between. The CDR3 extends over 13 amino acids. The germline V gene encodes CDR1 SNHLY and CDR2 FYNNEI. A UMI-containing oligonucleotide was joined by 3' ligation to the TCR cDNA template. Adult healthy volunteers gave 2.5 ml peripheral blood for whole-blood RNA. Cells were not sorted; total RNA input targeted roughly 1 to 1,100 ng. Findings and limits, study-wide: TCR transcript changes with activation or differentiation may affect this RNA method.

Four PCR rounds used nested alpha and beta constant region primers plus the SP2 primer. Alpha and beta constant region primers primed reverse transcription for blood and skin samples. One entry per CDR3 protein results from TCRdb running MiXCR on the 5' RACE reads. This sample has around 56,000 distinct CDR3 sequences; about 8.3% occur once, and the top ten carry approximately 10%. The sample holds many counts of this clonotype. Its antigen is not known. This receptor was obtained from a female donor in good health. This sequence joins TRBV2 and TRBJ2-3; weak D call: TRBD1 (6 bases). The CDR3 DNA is TGTGCCAGCATGACCCACAGGGAAGATACGCAGTATTTT. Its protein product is CASMTHREDTQYF.